The sequence of this TCR beta chain was determined in a study of early stage breast cancer tumors. Per the germline V gene, CDR1 is LNHDA and CDR2 is SQIVND (reference sequence). Deletions cut 4 bases from V and 5 bases from J, with 9 bases between. The CDR3 totals 12 residues. Profiling relied on immunoSEQ multiplex PCR, and the TCRdb table lists in-frame clones only, not all of them. The repertoire holds 25,000 to 35,000 clones, with under 75% as singletons. The origin of this receptor is a person aged 45 to 59 with breast cancer. Sequencing was performed on blood. This chain uses TRBV19 with TRBJ2-7; maybe TRBD1 (6 bases). The CDR3 bases are TGTGCCAGTAGTAGACAGGCAAACGAGCAGTACTTC. It is translated as CASSRQANEQYF.